The clone carrying this TCR beta chain has a count of ten or more. Time point denoted: pre-sensitization, week 0. Described treatment: therapeutic diphenylcyclopropenone sensitization with weekly scalp DPC. Only after blood had been drawn was each patch test applied. The sample comes from a study of human T cells and chemical hapten exposure. CDR1 is MRHNA, CDR2 SNTAGT, per germline. This CDR3 is built from 17 residues. V was clipped by 8 bases and J by 7 bases; unmatched bases: 17. TCRdb re-called the RACE reads with MiXCR, one entry per CDR3 protein. The sample has tens of thousands of distinct CDR3 sequences, 9.4% seen once.

This rearrangement joins TRBV6-4 to TRBJ2-2; 9 bases are a match to TRBD2. This sample comprised whole blood, obtained in connection with sensitization to the hapten diphenylcyclopropenone (DPC). This receptor was obtained from a woman aged 40 to 55 with alopecia areata. Some clones in this sample may be carry-over from other donors' samples. CDR3 DNA sequence: TGTGCCAGCGGAGCTAGCGGGGACGGTAATGAAGTCGGGGAGCTGTTTTTT. Amino acids: CASGASGDGNEVGELFF.